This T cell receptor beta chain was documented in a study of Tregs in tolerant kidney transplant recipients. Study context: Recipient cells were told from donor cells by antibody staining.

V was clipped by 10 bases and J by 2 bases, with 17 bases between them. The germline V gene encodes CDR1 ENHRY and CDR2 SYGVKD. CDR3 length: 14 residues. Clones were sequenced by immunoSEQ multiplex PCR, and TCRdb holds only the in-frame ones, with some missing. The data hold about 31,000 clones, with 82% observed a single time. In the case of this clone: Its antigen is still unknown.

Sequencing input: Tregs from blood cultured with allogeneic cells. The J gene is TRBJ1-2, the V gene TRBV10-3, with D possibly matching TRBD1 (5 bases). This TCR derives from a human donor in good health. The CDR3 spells CATSRGILNYGYTF. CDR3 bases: TGTGCCACCTCACGGGGCATCTTAAACTATGGCTACACCTTC.